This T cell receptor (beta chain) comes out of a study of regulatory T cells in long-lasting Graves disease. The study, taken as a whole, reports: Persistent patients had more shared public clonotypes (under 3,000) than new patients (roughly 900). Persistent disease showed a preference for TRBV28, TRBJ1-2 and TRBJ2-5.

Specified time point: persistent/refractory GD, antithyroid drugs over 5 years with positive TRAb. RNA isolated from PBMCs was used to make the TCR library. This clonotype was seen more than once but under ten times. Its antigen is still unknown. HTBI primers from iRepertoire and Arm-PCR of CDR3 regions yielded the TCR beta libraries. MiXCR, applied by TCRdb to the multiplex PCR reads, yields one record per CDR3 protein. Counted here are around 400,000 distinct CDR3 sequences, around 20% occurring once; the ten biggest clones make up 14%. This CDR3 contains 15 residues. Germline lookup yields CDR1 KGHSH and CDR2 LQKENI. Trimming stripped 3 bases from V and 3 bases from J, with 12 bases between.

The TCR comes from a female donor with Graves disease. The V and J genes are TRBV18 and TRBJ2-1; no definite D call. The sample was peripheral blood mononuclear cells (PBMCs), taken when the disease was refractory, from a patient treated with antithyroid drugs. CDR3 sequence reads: CASSPLLGDYNEQFF. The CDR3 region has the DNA TGTGCCAGCTCACCCCTCTTGGGTGACTACAATGAGCAGTTCTTC. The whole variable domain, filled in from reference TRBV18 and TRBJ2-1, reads NAGVMQNPRHLVRRRGQEARLRCSPMKGHSHVYWYRQLPEEGLKFMVYLQKENIIDESGMPKERFSAEFPKEGPSILRIQQVVRGDSAAYFCASSPLLGDYNEQFFGPGTRLTVL.